The 23 T cell receptor beta chains listed next were all sequenced from one sample in a study of response to subunit inactivated influenza vaccine. MiXCR was run by TCRdb on the RT-PCR reads, yielding one entry per CDR3 protein. Here the sample spans about 500,000 distinct CDR3 sequences, about an eighth being singletons. Material: PBMCs from blood, obtained roughly 48 days after vaccination. The receptors here all came from a man aged 45-60 years who received an inactivated influenza vaccine.

This clonotype was seen more than once but under ten times. This rearrangement joins TRBV12-3 or TRBV12-4 to TRBJ1-2; weak D call: TRBD1 (5 bases). V lost 2 bases and J lost 3, with 7 bases in between. The CDR3 extends over 13 amino acids. CDR3 bases: TGTGCCAGCAGTTTACTAGGGGACTATGGCTACACCTTC. It specifies CASSLLGDYGYTF.

The chain has TRBV6-2 or TRBV6-3 and TRBJ2-1; D is possibly TRBD2 (5 bases). V gave up 4 bases and J gave up 7 bases, with 20 bases separating them. Per germline, CDR1 MNHEY and CDR2 SVGEGT. The CDR3 is 16 amino acids. The CDR3 loop is CASSFPDRGRVNEQFF. CDR3 nucleotides: TGTGCCAGCAGTTTCCCGGACCGGGGAAGGGTTAATGAGCAGTTCTTC.

The rearrangement links TRBV7-2 to TRBJ2-2, with D perhaps TRBD1 (5 bases). Germline V gene data show CDR1 as SGHTA and CDR2 as FQGNSA. This CDR3 spans 15 amino acids. V dropped 2 bases and J dropped 4 bases, with 11 bases sitting between them. The CDR3 nucleotides are TGTGCCAGCAGCTTAAGCAGGGTAATCACCGGGGAGCTGTTTTTT. Residues: CASSLSRVITGELFF.

This clonotype was counted ten times or more. This rearrangement joins TRBV5-1 to TRBJ2-7; 11 bases are a match to TRBD2. CDR1 is SGHRS, CDR2 YFSETQ, per germline. The V gene end was trimmed by 4 bases and the J gene end by 6 bases; junction bases not matched to a gene: 6. This CDR3 has 14 amino acids. CDR3 in DNA: TGCGCCAGCAGCCCCTTAGCGGGAGGGGGCGAGCAGTACTTC. Protein product: CASSPLAGGGEQYF.

This clonotype was detected only a few times. V gene TRBV9 combines with J gene TRBJ2-5; 11 bases match TRBD2. The CDR3 is 14 residues long. Losses at the gene ends were 0 bases for V and 7 bases for J; bases not matched to a gene: 2. Per the germline V gene, CDR1 is SGDLS and CDR2 is YYNGEE. The CDR3 region has the DNA TGTGCCAGCAGCGTAGGTCTAGCGGGGGGGACCCAGTACTTC. It specifies CASSVGLAGGTQYF.

V usage is TRBV28 and J usage is TRBJ2-5, with 7 bases aligning to TRBD2. J gave up 4 bases and V 8 bases, and 13 bases lay outside the gene matches. Per germline, CDR1 MDHEN and CDR2 SYDVKM. The CDR3 covers 15 residues. CDR3 region: CASVGGASGRETQYF. DNA of the CDR3: TGTGCCAGCGTTGGTGGGGCTAGCGGTCGAGAGACCCAGTACTTC.

This chain connects TRBV5-1 to TRBJ2-1; 13 nucleotides align to TRBD2. The CDR3 is 17 amino acids. CDR1 and CDR2 from the germline V gene are SGHRS and YFSETQ. Losses at the gene ends were 2 bases for V and 1 base for J; bases not matched to a gene: 3. The CDR3 reads CASSLGLAGVSYNEQFF. In DNA, the CDR3 is TGCGCCAGCAGCTTAGGACTAGCGGGAGTTTCCTACAATGAGCAGTTCTTC.

There are a few counts of this clonotype. J is TRBJ2-1 and V is TRBV6-2 or TRBV6-3; weak D call: TRBD2 (5 bases). V shed 7 bases and J shed 0 bases, with 13 bases lying between them. The CDR3 spans 15 residues. From germline, CDR1 is MNHEY and CDR2 SVGEGT. CDR3 nucleotide sequence: TGTGCCAGCACCCTTGGACTCAGCTCCTACAATGAGCAGTTCTTC. Protein: CASTLGLSSYNEQFF.

This clonotype has a handful of counts. The V call is TRBV25-1, the J call TRBJ2-7, with D possibly being TRBD1 or TRBD2 (5 bases each). Germline assignment: CDR1 MGHDK and CDR2 SYGVNS. V lost 6 bases to trimming and J lost 1 base, with 19 bases between them. The CDR3 has 16 residues. The CDR3 DNA reads TGTGCCAGCAGCGGTCAGAGGAGGAAGGGGTCCTACGAGCAGTACTTC. Amino acids: CASSGQRRKGSYEQYF.

The V call is TRBV7-8, the J call TRBJ2-7; perhaps TRBD2 as D (6 bases). V lost 2 bases, J lost 3 bases, and 17 bases lay in between. The V gene's germline CDR1 is SGHVS and CDR2 FQNEAQ. The CDR3 is 16 residues long. CDR3 sequence: CASSLRSGEYNYEQYF. CDR3 DNA sequence: TGTGCCAGCAGCTTACGGTCGGGGGAGTACAACTACGAGCAGTACTTC.

The rearrangement links TRBV12-3 or TRBV12-4 to TRBJ2-1; D unclear. Trimming left V 6 bases short and J 3 bases short, with 15 bases between. The CDR3 covers 15 residues. In DNA, the CDR3 is TGTGCCAGCAGCCCTTCAATTCCGATCTACAATGAGCAGTTCTTC. It encodes CASSPSIPIYNEQFF.

This rearrangement joins TRBV4-1 to TRBJ2-7, with D possibly matching TRBD2 (7 bases). Germline loops: CDR1 MGHRA, CDR2 YSYEKL. V dropped 5 bases and J dropped 5 bases, with 25 bases sitting between them. The CDR3 loop spans 17 amino acids. CDR3: CASSLQGYAGGRNEQYF. Here the CDR3 DNA reads TGCGCCAGCAGCTTACAGGGATATGCCGGGGGGCGCAACGAGCAGTACTTC.

This clonotype was observed a few times. The chain joins TRBV29-1 to TRBJ2-7; perhaps TRBD2 as D (6 bases). The V end was cut by 4 bases, the J end by 3 bases, with 16 bases between. Germline CDR1 reads SQVTM; CDR2 reads ANQGSEA. The CDR3 sequence is 14 residues long. The CDR3 reads CSVGSGERFYEQYF. The CDR3 region has the DNA TGCAGCGTTGGCTCGGGAGAACGATTCTACGAGCAGTACTTC.

This rearrangement joins TRBV4-2 to TRBJ2-2; tentatively, D is TRBD1 or TRBD2 (5 bases each). The CDR3 sequence is 19 residues long. Germline V gives CDR1 LGHNA, CDR2 YNFKEQ. With 0 bases removed from V and 0 bases from J, the gap between germline ends came to 17 bases. This CDR3 reads CASSQDEGSLKPNTGELFF. CDR3 DNA sequence: TGTGCCAGCAGCCAAGATGAGGGGTCCCTTAAACCGAACACCGGGGAGCTGTTTTTT.

This clonotype came up many times. The J gene is TRBJ2-1, the V gene TRBV5-1; D is possibly TRBD1 or TRBD2 (5 bases each). Germline V gene lookup returns CDR1 SGHRS and CDR2 YFSETQ. This CDR3 is built from 14 residues. V shed 5 bases and J shed 4 bases, with 13 bases lying between them. The CDR3 region is CASSSRDEYNEQFF. DNA of the CDR3: TGCGCCAGCAGTAGTCGGGACGAATACAATGAGCAGTTCTTC.

The V call is TRBV20-1, the J call TRBJ2-3, with D maybe TRBD2 (6 bases). The CDR3 has 15 amino acids. V was cut by 6 bases and J by 0 bases, with 16 bases left in between. Germline V gives CDR1 DFQATT, CDR2 SNEGSKA (reference sequence). The CDR3 coding sequence is TGCAGTGCCATCCGACGGGGGACCAGCACAGATACGCAGTATTTT. Translation gives CSAIRRGTSTDTQYF.

Only a few counts were recorded for this clonotype. J is TRBJ1-1 and V is TRBV4-1; 10 bases are a match to TRBD1. Trimming removed 0 bases from V and 12 bases from J; junction bases left unmatched: 4. CDR3 length equals 13 residues. Per germline, CDR1 MGHRA and CDR2 YSYEKL. CDR3 protein: CASSQDLDRGTFF. The CDR3 bases are TGCGCCAGCAGCCAAGACCTGGACAGGGGGACTTTCTTT.

This sequence joins TRBV7-2 and TRBJ2-1, with a tentative D call TRBD2 (5 bases). This CDR3 is 17 amino acids long. V was shortened by 0 bases and J by 9 bases, with 21 bases between the two germline ends. Germline V gene sequence: CDR1 SGHTA, CDR2 FQGNSA. CDR3 region: CASSLAYGRGDWVEQFF. The CDR3 nucleotides read TGTGCCAGCAGCTTAGCGTATGGCCGGGGAGATTGGGTTGAGCAGTTCTTC.

This chain uses TRBV5-6 with TRBJ1-6; TRBD1 matches at 7 bases. V shed 4 bases and J 16 bases; nucleotides not matched to a gene: 11. Germline V CDR1 and CDR2: SGHDT, YYEEEE. The CDR3 is 13 residues long. In DNA form, the CDR3 reads TGTGCCAGCAGCGCAGCAGGGGGTCGTGTGCTCCACTTT. It encodes CASSAAGGRVLHF.

This chain uses TRBV7-9 with TRBJ2-2; 9 nucleotides agree with TRBD1. Trimming took 2 bases from V and 6 from J; bases not matched to a gene: 10. Germline-derived CDR1 and CDR2 are SEHNR and FQNEAQ (reference sequence). This CDR3 has 17 amino acids. CDR3 nucleotide sequence: TGTGCCAGCAGCTTACTTGCTAGGACAGGGGAGTCCGGGGAGCTGTTTTTT. As protein: CASSLLARTGESGELFF.

This clonotype was detected ten times or more. The chain is built from TRBV29-1 and TRBJ2-7; 15 bases fit TRBD2. CDR1 and CDR2 (germline): SQVTM, ANQGSEA. The CDR3 covers 21 residues. V was pared by 3 bases and J by 3 bases, with 21 bases of the junction left unmatched. CDR3 sequence: CSVDTGTGFWPGLAGGYEQYF. DNA for the CDR3: TGCAGCGTTGATACCGGGACAGGGTTTTGGCCGGGACTAGCGGGAGGCTACGAGCAGTACTTC.

This clonotype was counted only a few times. The gene calls are TRBV20-1 and TRBJ2-7, with 14 bases matching TRBD2. V lost 6 bases and J lost 6; bases outside the gene matches: 7. This CDR3 has 14 amino acids. Germline loops: CDR1 DFQATT, CDR2 SNEGSKA (reference sequence). CDR3 DNA sequence: TGCAGTGCAGCCGGGACTAGCGGGAGTCCCGAGCAGTACTTC. Residues: CSAAGTSGSPEQYF.

This clonotype showed up many times. V usage is TRBV15 and J usage is TRBJ1-5; D call uncertain. The ends were cut back, 3 bases at V and 5 bases at J, with 14 bases in the middle. In germline, CDR1 is LNHNV, CDR2 YYDKDF (reference sequence). The CDR3 is made up of 15 amino acids. The CDR3, as DNA: TGTGCCACCAGCAGTATGGGAACCGGGGATCAGCCCCAGCATTTT. Translated, it gives CATSSMGTGDQPQHF. The full variable domain, in which reference TRBV15 and TRBJ1-5 provide the parts outside the CDR3, is DAMVIQNPRYQVTQFGKPVTLSCSQTLNHNVMYWYQQKSSQAPKLLFHYYDKDFNNEADTPDNFQSRRPNTSFCFLDIRSPGLGDTAMYLCATSSMGTGDQPQHFGDGTRLSIL.